Listed below are T cell receptor beta chains from one sample, sequenced in a study of T cell clonotyping in hematopoietic cell transplantation. Sequenced by immunoSEQ multiplex PCR; TCRdb stores in-frame clones only, minus some. This repertoire shows 15,000 or so clones, about two thirds found once; its top ten account for over 9.5%. Specimen: PBMCs, collected 30 days after allogeneic stem cell transplant. The receptor source for this set is a male patient aged 45 to 59 who had an allogeneic stem cell transplant from an unrelated donor, so T cells may come from the graft donor. Some clones in this sample may be carry-over from other donors' samples. CDR3s include the opening cysteine and the closing phenylalanine or tryptophan. The D gene is left open where the match is weak. A row's size may be missing; if present it is once, few, many or a size class.

v_gene	j_gene	abundance	d_gene	CDR3aa	CDR3nt
TRBV5-1	TRBJ1-1	few	NA	CASSFNAFGNTEAFF	TGCGCCAGCAGCTTTAACGCATTCGGGAACACTGAAGCTTTCTTT
TRBV15	TRBJ2-7	medium-sized	TRBD1	CATSRGQGAREQYF	TGTGCCACCAGCAGGGGACAGGGGGCGCGAGAGCAGTACTTC
TRBV30	TRBJ2-3	NA	NA	CAWSHSNTDTQYF	TGTGCCTGGAGTCACAGCAACACAGATACGCAGTATTTT
TRBV27	TRBJ1-5	NA	TRBD1	CASGRATGSNQPQHF	TGTGCCAGCGGTCGGGCGACAGGGAGCAATCAGCCCCAGCATTTT
TRBV25-1	TRBJ2-5	NA	TRBD2	CASSMGGRAEETQYF	TGTGCCAGCAGTATGGGAGGGAGGGCCGAAGAGACCCAGTACTTC
TRBV14	TRBJ1-1	NA	NA	CASSQGFRENTEAFF	TGTGCCAGCAGCCAAGGTTTCAGGGAGAACACTGAAGCTTTCTTT
TRBV11-3	TRBJ2-5	NA	TRBD1	CASSSGQVKETQYF	TGTGCCAGCAGCTCGGGACAGGTGAAAGAGACCCAGTACTTC
TRBV9	TRBJ2-3	NA	TRBD1	CASSVVGDRTDTQYF	TGTGCCAGCAGCGTAGTAGGGGACAGGACAGATACGCAGTATTTT
TRBV15	TRBJ1-6	few	NA	CATSRDQDSPLHF	TGTGCCACCAGCAGAGATCAGGATTCACCCCTCCACTTT
TRBV9	TRBJ2-5	NA	NA	CASSGSGGETQYF	TGTGCCAGCAGCGGCAGTGGGGGGGAGACCCAGTACTTC
TRBV6-5	TRBJ1-6	few	NA	CASSDRFYSPLHF	TGTGCCAGCAGTGACAGGTTTTATTCACCCCTCCACTTT
TRBV29-1	TRBJ1-5	NA	NA	CSVDPQPQHF	TGCAGCGTTGACCCGCAGCCCCAGCATTTT
TRBV7-3	TRBJ2-7	few	TRBD2	CASSRLAGGVDEQYF	TGTGCCAGCAGCAGATTAGCGGGAGGTGTCGACGAGCAGTACTTC
TRBV7-2	TRBJ1-2	few	TRBD1	CASSGRGAGGYGYTF	TGTGCCAGCAGCGGGCGGGGGGCAGGGGGCTATGGCTACACCTTC
TRBV6-6	TRBJ1-5	NA	NA	CASSYSKQPQHF	TGTGCCAGCAGTTACTCGAAGCAGCCCCAGCATTTT
TRBV27	TRBJ2-7	once	NA	CASRVSWSYEQYF	TGTGCCAGCCGGGTTTCGTGGTCCTACGAGCAGTACTTC
TRBV9	TRBJ2-2	few	NA	CASSGGRPGGELFF	TGTGCCAGCAGCGGGGGACGGCCGGGCGGGGAGCTGTTTTTT
TRBV2	TRBJ1-1	NA	NA	CANEWDTEAFF	TGTGCCAACGAGTGGGACACTGAAGCTTTCTTT
TRBV5-4	TRBJ2-6	NA	NA	CASSGGGHRSGANVLTF	TGTGCCAGCAGCGGCGGGGGACACCGCTCTGGGGCCAACGTCCTGACTTTC
TRBV6-1	TRBJ2-7	NA	NA	CASSELTTPYEQYF	TGTGCCAGCAGTGAACTAACCACCCCTTACGAGCAGTACTTC
TRBV30	TRBJ1-2	NA	TRBD1	CAWSVTGGAWGYAF	TGTGCCTGGAGTGTAACAGGGGGCGCTTGGGGCTACGCCTTC
TRBV5-6	TRBJ2-7	NA	TRBD1	CASSFEGASYEQYF	TGTGCCAGCAGCTTCGAGGGGGCCTCCTACGAGCAGTACTTC
TRBV29-1	TRBJ1-1	once	TRBD1	CSVLSGTANTEAFF	TGCAGCGTCTTATCCGGGACAGCGAACACTGAAGCTTTCTTT
TRBV19	TRBJ2-3	few	NA	CASSTTGTDTQYF	TGTGCCAGTAGTACAACAGGGACAGATACGCAGTATTTT
TRBV9	TRBJ1-2	NA	TRBD1	CASSTRTGGFFF	TGTGCCAGCAGCACCCGGACAGGGGGCTTCTTCTTC
TRBV1	TRBJ1-4	NA	NA	CTNVRGIGREKLFF	TGCACCAACGTGCGAGGGATAGGACGAGAAAAACTGTTTTTT
TRBV6-1	TRBJ1-4	NA	NA	CASSEYPGASTNEKLFF	TGTGCCAGCAGTGAATACCCCGGGGCATCAACTAATGAAAAACTGTTTTTT
TRBV5-1	TRBJ1-1	NA	NA	CASSLLGENTEAFF	TGCGCCAGCAGCTTGCTCGGGGAAAACACTGAAGCTTTCTTT
TRBV30	TRBJ2-7	NA	NA	CAWTTTYEQYF	TGTGCCTGGACGACGACCTACGAGCAGTACTTC
TRBV6-9	TRBJ1-5	NA	NA	CASGPGTGEGPQHF	TGTGCCAGCGGTCCCGGGACCGGGGAGGGGCCCCAGCATTTT
TRBV9	TRBJ2-3	NA	NA	CASSVISTDTQYF	TGTGCCAGCAGCGTTATTAGCACAGATACGCAGTATTTT
TRBV29-1	TRBJ2-7	NA	NA	CSVVGWGPYEQYF	TGCAGCGTTGTAGGGTGGGGGCCCTACGAGCAGTACTTC
TRBV19	TRBJ1-2	NA	NA	CASSPGGGAGYGYTF	TGTGCCAGTTCCCCTGGGGGAGGGGCAGGCTATGGCTACACCTTC
TRBV30	TRBJ2-7	few	TRBD1	CAWSRDSSYEQYF	TGTGCCTGGAGCCGGGACAGCTCCTACGAGCAGTACTTC
TRBV2	TRBJ1-5	NA	NA	CASSDSRNYQPQHF	TGTGCCAGCAGTGATTCCAGGAATTATCAGCCCCAGCATTTT
TRBV6-5	TRBJ2-5	NA	NA	CASSSLRETQYF	TGTGCCAGCAGTTCCCTCAGAGAGACCCAGTACTTC
TRBV30	TRBJ2-7	NA	NA	CAWKGQVQYF	TGTGCCTGGAAGGGACAAGTACAGTACTTC
TRBV28	TRBJ1-4	NA	TRBD1	CASSPRTGGDEKLFF	TGTGCCAGCAGTCCCCGGACAGGGGGGGATGAAAAACTGTTTTTT
TRBV6-5	TRBJ2-2	NA	NA	CASSILGRGGELFF	TGTGCCAGCAGTATACTCGGCCGGGGCGGGGAGCTGTTTTTT
TRBV2	TRBJ2-1	NA	NA	CASRDREQFF	TGTGCCAGCAGAGACAGGGAGCAGTTCTTC
TRBV19	TRBJ2-5	NA	NA	CASSTFPLVWETQYF	TGTGCCAGTAGTACTTTCCCCCTTGTGTGGGAGACCCAGTACTTC
TRBV6-5	TRBJ1-2	few	TRBD1	CASSLDRGGAGYTF	TGTGCCAGCAGCCTCGACAGGGGAGGCGCTGGCTACACCTTC
TRBV7-9	TRBJ2-7	NA	NA	CASSRTATYEQYF	TGTGCCAGCAGCCGGACGGCGACCTACGAGCAGTACTTC
TRBV9	TRBJ2-5	few	TRBD2	CASSVAGGQVGETQYF	TGTGCCAGCAGCGTAGCGGGGGGGCAAGTCGGAGAGACCCAGTACTTC
TRBV19	TRBJ2-1	NA	TRBD2	CASAGGSGGGEQFF	TGTGCCAGTGCGGGTGGTAGCGGGGGGGGTGAGCAGTTCTTC
TRBV2	TRBJ2-7	few	NA	CASSEIGDTSYEQYF	TGTGCCAGCAGTGAAATCGGCGATACCTCCTACGAGCAGTACTTC